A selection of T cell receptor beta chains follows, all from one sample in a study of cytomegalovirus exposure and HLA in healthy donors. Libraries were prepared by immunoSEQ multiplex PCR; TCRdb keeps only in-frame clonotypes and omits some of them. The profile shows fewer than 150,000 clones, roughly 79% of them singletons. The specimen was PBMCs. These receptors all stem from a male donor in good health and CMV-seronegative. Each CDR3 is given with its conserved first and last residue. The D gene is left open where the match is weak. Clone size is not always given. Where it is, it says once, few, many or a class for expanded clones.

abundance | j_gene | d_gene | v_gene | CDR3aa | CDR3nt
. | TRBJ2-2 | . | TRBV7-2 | CASSLSGWTGELFF | TGTGCCAGCAGCCTAAGCGGGTGGACCGGGGAGCTGTTTTTT
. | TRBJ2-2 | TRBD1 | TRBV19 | CASSMDRGTGELFF | TGTGCCAGTAGTATGGACAGGGGTACCGGGGAGCTGTTTTTT
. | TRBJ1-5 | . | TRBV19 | CASSIGGGEPQHF | TGTGCCAGTAGTATAGGTGGCGGGGAGCCCCAGCATTTT
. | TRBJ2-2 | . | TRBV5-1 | CASSFPGFTGELFF | TGCGCCAGCAGCTTCCCAGGGTTTACCGGGGAGCTGTTTTTT
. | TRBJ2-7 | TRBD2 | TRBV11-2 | CASSLGLAGRRLYEQYF | TGTGCCAGCAGCTTAGGGCTAGCGGGACGTCGTCTGTACGAGCAGTACTTC
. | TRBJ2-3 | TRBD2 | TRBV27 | CASSQTWAGGRRDTQYF | TGTGCCAGCAGTCAAACATGGGCGGGAGGACGTCGGGATACGCAGTATTTT
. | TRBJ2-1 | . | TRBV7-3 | CASSLSVRDLHNEQFF | TGTGCCAGCAGCTTAAGCGTCCGGGACTTACACAATGAGCAGTTCTTC
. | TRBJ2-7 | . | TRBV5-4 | CASSALTSSYEQYF | TGTGCCAGCAGCGCCTTAACGAGCTCCTACGAGCAGTACTTC
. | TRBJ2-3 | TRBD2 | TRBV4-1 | CASSHGLAAGSTDTQYF | TGCGCCAGCAGCCACGGACTAGCGGCAGGGAGCACAGATACGCAGTATTTT
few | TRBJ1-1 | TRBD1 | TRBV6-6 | CASGDRDRGFEAFF | TGTGCCAGCGGTGACCGGGACAGGGGGTTTGAAGCTTTCTTT
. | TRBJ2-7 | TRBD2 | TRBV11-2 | CASSLGVAGVSEQYF | TGTGCCAGCAGCTTAGGGGTAGCGGGAGTATCCGAGCAGTACTTC
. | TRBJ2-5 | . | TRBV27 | CARSSRRQEDGETQYF | TGTGCCCGCAGTTCCCGCCGACAGGAGGACGGCGAGACCCAGTACTTC
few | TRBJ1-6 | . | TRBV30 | CAWSGQYNSPLHF | TGTGCCTGGAGTGGACAGTATAATTCACCCCTCCACTTT
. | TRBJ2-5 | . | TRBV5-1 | CASSLVVGPAEAQYF | TGCGCCAGCAGCTTGGTGGTGGGCCCCGCGGAGGCCCAGTACTTC
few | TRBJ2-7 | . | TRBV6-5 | CASSYSETASYEQYF | TGTGCCAGCAGTTACTCGGAGACGGCTTCCTACGAGCAGTACTTC
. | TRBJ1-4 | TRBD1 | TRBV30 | CAWSVQGIVNEKLFF | TGTGCCTGGAGTGTACAGGGGATAGTTAATGAAAAACTGTTTTTT
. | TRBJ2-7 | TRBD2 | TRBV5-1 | CASRSGTSGSYEQYF | TGCGCCAGCAGGTCCGGGACTAGCGGGAGTTACGAGCAGTACTTC
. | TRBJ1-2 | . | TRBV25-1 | CASSEGHGTYGYPF | TGTGCCAGCAGTGAGGGGCATGGGACATATGGCTACCCCTTC
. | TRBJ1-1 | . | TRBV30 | CAWGMARTAMNTEAFF | TGTGCCTGGGGGATGGCCCGGACAGCGATGAACACTGAAGCTTTCTTT
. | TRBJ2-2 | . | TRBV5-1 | CASSLARLPNTGELFF | TGCGCCAGCAGCTTGGCTAGGCTTCCGAACACCGGGGAGCTGTTTTTT
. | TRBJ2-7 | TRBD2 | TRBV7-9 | CASSLSGAGYEQYF | TGTGCCAGCAGCCTGAGCGGGGCCGGATACGAGCAGTACTTC
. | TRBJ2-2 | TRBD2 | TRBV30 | CAWSSLGGTGELFF | TGTGCCTGGAGTTCCTTGGGGGGGACCGGGGAGCTGTTTTTT
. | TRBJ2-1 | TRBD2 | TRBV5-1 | CASSPGLAPLNEQFF | TGCGCCAGCAGCCCCGGACTAGCCCCCCTCAATGAGCAGTTCTTC
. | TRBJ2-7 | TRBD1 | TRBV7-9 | CASSLGTGEHEQYF | TGTGCCAGCAGCCTCGGGACAGGGGAACACGAGCAGTACTTC
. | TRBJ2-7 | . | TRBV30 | CAWVDSSEQYF | TGTGCCTGGGTCGACAGCTCCGAGCAGTACTTC
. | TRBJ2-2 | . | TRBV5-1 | CASSFTGNTGELFF | TGCGCCAGCAGCTTTACGGGGAACACCGGGGAGCTGTTTTTT
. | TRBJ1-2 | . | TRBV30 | CAWSWQNGYTF | TGTGCCTGGAGTTGGCAAAATGGCTACACCTTC
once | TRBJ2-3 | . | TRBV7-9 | CASSPAQGTSTDTQYF | TGTGCCAGCAGCCCAGCACAGGGTACTAGCACAGATACGCAGTATTTT
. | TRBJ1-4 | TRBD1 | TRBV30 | CAWSGDSNEKLFF | TGTGCCTGGAGTGGGGACAGTAATGAAAAACTGTTTTTT
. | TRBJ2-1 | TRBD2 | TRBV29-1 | CSVSSGDPEQFF | TGCAGCGTTTCTAGCGGGGACCCCGAGCAGTTCTTC
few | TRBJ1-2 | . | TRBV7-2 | CASSSVGWGPNYGYTF | TGTGCCAGCAGCTCAGTAGGCTGGGGCCCTAACTATGGCTACACCTTC
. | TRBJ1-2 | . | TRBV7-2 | CASSLGGQDYGYTF | TGTGCCAGCAGCTTAGGTGGACAAGACTATGGCTACACCTTC
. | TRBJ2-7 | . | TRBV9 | CASSVGIVGDRLPYEQYF | TGTGCCAGCAGCGTAGGTATCGTAGGGGATCGCCTACCCTACGAGCAGTACTTC
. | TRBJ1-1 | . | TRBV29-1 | CSTHGGMNTEAFF | TGCAGCACACATGGCGGGATGAACACTGAAGCTTTCTTT
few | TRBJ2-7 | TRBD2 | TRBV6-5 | CASSYDAGLADEQYF | TGTGCCAGCAGTTACGACGCGGGACTAGCGGACGAGCAGTACTTC
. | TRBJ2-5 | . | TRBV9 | CASSPSSSLQETQYF | TGTGCCAGCAGCCCTAGTTCGTCCCTTCAAGAGACCCAGTACTTC
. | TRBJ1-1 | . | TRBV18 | CASSRLQQGQTEAFF | TGTGCCAGCTCACGTCTGCAACAGGGTCAGACTGAAGCTTTCTTT
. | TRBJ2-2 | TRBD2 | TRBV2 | CASSPIAGLNTGELFF | TGTGCCAGCAGTCCCATAGCGGGACTGAACACCGGGGAGCTGTTTTTT
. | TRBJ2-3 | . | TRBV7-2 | CASSPRGRSTDTQYF | TGTGCCAGCAGCCCCCGGGGTAGGAGCACAGATACGCAGTATTTT
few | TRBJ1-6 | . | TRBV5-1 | CASGDIGYNSPLHF | TGCGCCAGCGGTGACATTGGATATAATTCACCCCTCCACTTT
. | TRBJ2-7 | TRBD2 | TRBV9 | CASSVESGGAREQYF | TGTGCCAGCAGCGTAGAAAGCGGGGGGGCGAGAGAGCAGTACTTC
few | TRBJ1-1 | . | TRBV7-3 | CASSLSNSRAEAFF | TGTGCCAGCAGCTTATCCAACAGCCGCGCTGAAGCTTTCTTT
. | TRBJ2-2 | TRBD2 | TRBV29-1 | CSVLDTGTSGLGGELFF | TGCAGCGTTCTTGATACCGGGACTAGCGGGCTGGGCGGGGAGCTGTTTTTT
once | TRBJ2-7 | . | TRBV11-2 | CASSQGSSAPLGYF | TGTGCCAGCAGCCAAGGATCGAGCGCGCCGCTAGGGTACTTC
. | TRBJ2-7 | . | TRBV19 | CASHGSTREQYF | TGTGCCAGTCACGGTTCGACGAGGGAGCAGTACTTC
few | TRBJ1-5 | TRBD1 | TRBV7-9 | CASSVGTGNNQPQHF | TGTGCCAGCAGCGTCGGGACAGGGAACAATCAGCCCCAGCATTTT
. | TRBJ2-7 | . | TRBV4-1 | CASSPGTRTYEQYF | TGCGCCAGCAGCCCCGGGACAAGGACTTACGAGCAGTACTTC
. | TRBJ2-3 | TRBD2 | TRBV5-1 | CASSLPGTSADTQYF | TGCGCCAGCAGCCTGCCCGGGACTAGCGCAGATACGCAGTATTTT
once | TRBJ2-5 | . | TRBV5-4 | CASSSQGPQRETQYF | TGTGCCAGCAGCTCCCAGGGGCCCCAGCGGGAGACCCAGTACTTC